The T cell receptor (beta chain) under discussion was sequenced for a study of T cell repertoires in cytomegalovirus infection. As for the study in general: It was recently identified HLA-C-restricted and well-studied HLA-B-restricted CMV epitopes that the study used.

Notes on this clonotype: As yet, its antigen is unknown.

Via MiXCR, TCRdb re-called the reads, giving one row per CDR3 protein. The sample lists approximately 470,000 distinct CDR3 sequences; about 42% were seen once. Trimming removed 6 bases at V and 8 bases at J, with 22 bases between. This CDR3 contains 15 residues. Germline V gene sequence: CDR1 DFQATT, CDR2 SNEGSKA (reference sequence). The chain links TRBV20-1 to TRBJ2-2, with D possibly matching TRBD1 (5 bases). Sequencing was performed on cultured PBMCs, taken from culture after CMV antigen stimulation. The sequence was obtained from a human donor in good health (CMV status not recorded). Some clones in this sample may be carry-over from other donors' samples. CDR3 in DNA: TGCAGTGCCGGATCTCCCCAACGTCAGGGTGGGGAGCTGTTTTTT. Protein: CSAGSPQRQGGELFF.